The present T cell receptor beta chain was sequenced within a study of T cell changes during pregnancy in multiple sclerosis. Method: immunoSEQ multiplex PCR; TCRdb's copy keeps in-frame clones and lacks some. The table has about 40,000 clones, more than 75% seen once. This clone was recorded only once. The sequencing sample was made of PBMCs (not recorded whether the cells were cultured). The sequence derives from a female donor with multiple sclerosis, enrolled in a pregnancy study.

The CDR3: CASSLEQGVWTEAFF. Here the CDR3 DNA reads TGTGCCAGCAGCTTAGAACAGGGGGTTTGGACTGAAGCTTTCTTT. The chain carries TRBV5-4 and TRBJ1-1, with 8 bases identical to TRBD1. The V and J ends lost 2 bases and 5 bases, in that order; junction bases with no gene match: 8. CDR3 size: 15 residues. CDR1 SGHNT and CDR2 YYREEE come from the germline V gene (reference sequence).